This T cell receptor (beta chain) was captured by sequencing in a study of identical twins. Notes on the study in general: Insertions were fewer in abundant cord blood beta clonotypes, whereas memory repertoires showed none of this pattern.

With regard to this clonotype: What it binds is unknown.

Germline V gene sequence: CDR1 SGHAT, CDR2 FQNNGV. With 5 bases clipped from V and 4 bases from J, the junction kept 12 bases outside the gene matches. The CDR3 extends over 16 amino acids. Template switching added a universal primer binding site, and final cDNA carried unique molecular identifiers. From the 5' RACE reads, TCRdb called clonotypes with MiXCR, one entry per CDR3 protein. Found here are about 460,000 distinct CDR3 sequences, 13% to 15% of them singletons; the top ten hold 0.52%. The same data also contributed to another study, on yellow fever vaccine responses in identical twins.

The material sequenced was CD4+ T cells sorted from blood. This receptor was obtained from a woman aged 18-29 years in good health. V is TRBV11-2 and J is TRBJ1-2; TRBD1 matches 8 bases. This chain's CDR3 is CASSTPRRTGIYGYTF. The CDR3 DNA is TGTGCCAGCAGCACCCCACGGCGGACAGGGATCTATGGCTACACCTTC.